This TCR beta chain was identified in a study of blood T cell repertoires in COVID-19. Turning to the study itself: Sample material is recorded as cDNA or gDNA derived from T cells, B-cell-depleted T cells, or PBMCs.

Repertoires were generated with immunoSEQ multiplex PCR, while TCRdb's copy carries only in-frame clones and drops some. The sample lists some 250,000 clones, around 90% seen once, with 0.8% in the top ten. The CDR3 runs 13 residues. V was trimmed by 5 bases and J by 5 bases, leaving 7 bases between them. Sequencing input: peripheral blood. This clonotype was obtained from a woman in her 30s with acute or convalescent COVID-19. The rearrangement uses TRBV12-3 or TRBV12-4 and TRBJ1-6, with D unclear. CDR3 sequence: CASSTKHNSPLHF. Here the CDR3 DNA reads TGTGCCAGCAGTACCAAGCATAATTCACCCCTCCACTTT.